This T cell receptor (beta chain) was captured by sequencing in a study of shared clonotypes between healthy human individuals. Study-wide results and limits: Compared with clonotypes that all four donors shared, non-shared clonotypes had lower generation probabilities. In the sorted subsets, rarefaction showed sequencing was incomplete despite large depth.

In regard to this clone: The antigen remains unidentified.

Germline assignment: CDR1 SGHRS and CDR2 YFSETQ. With 1 base clipped from V and 8 bases from J, the junction kept 10 bases outside the gene matches. CDR3 length: 16 residues. On sorted subsets, replicate PCRs used about 0.2 ug DNA, or some 27,000 T cell genomes. Some clones are missing from TCRdb's copy, which holds only in-frame ones; the method was immunoSEQ multiplex PCR. The profile covers about 1.4 million clones, with around 97% appearing a single time and approximately 1.1% taken by the ten largest. V usage is TRBV5-1 and J usage is TRBJ2-1; 9 nucleotides match TRBD1. This receptor was taken from a man younger than 45 in good health. Specimen: naive CD4+ T cells sorted from blood. Subset specified: CD45RA+ positively selected. CDR3 nucleotide sequence: TGCGCCAGCAGCTTGATCCCGGGACAGGGATCCCATGAGCAGTTCTTC. It translates to CASSLIPGQGSHEQFF.